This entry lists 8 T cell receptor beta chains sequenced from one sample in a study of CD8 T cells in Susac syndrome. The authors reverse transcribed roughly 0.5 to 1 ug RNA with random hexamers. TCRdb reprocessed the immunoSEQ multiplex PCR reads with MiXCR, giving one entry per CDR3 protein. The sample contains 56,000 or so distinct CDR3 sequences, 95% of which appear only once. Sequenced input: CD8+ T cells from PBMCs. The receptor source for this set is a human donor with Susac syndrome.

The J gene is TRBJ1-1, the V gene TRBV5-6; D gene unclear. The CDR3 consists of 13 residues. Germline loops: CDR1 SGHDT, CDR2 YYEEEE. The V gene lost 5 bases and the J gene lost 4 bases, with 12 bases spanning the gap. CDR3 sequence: CASSPRWGTEAFF. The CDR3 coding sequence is TGTGCCAGCAGTCCGCGGTGGGGCACTGAAGCTTTCTTT.

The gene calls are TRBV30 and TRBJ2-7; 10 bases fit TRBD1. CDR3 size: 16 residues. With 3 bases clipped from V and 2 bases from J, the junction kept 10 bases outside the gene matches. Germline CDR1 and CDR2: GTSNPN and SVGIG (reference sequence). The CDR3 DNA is TGTGCCTGGAGGTATCAGGGACAGGGGTACCCCTACGAGCAGTACTTC. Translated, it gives CAWRYQGQGYPYEQYF.

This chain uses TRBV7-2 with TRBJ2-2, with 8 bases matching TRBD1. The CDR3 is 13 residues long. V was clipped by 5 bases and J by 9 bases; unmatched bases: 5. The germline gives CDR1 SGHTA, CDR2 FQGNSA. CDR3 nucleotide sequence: TGTGCCAGCAGCCCCCAGGGGGCGAGGGAGCTGTTTTTT. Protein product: CASSPQGARELFF.

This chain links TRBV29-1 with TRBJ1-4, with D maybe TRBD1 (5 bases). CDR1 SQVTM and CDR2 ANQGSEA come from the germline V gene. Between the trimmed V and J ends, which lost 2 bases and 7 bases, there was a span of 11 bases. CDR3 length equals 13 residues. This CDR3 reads CSVESGSGEKLFF. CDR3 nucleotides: TGCAGCGTTGAATCAGGGTCGGGTGAAAAACTGTTTTTT.

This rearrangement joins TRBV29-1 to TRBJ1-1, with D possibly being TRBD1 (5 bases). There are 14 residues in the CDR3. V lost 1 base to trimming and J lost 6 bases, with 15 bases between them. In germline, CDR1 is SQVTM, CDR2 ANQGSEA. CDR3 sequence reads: CSVEVGGGRPEAFF. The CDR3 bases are TGCAGCGTTGAAGTAGGCGGGGGGAGGCCTGAAGCTTTCTTT.

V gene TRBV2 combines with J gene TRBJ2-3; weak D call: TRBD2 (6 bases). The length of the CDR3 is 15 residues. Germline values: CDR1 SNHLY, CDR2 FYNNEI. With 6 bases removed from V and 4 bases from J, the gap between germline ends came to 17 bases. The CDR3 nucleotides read TGTGCCAGCAGACTCCGGAGGGGCGGAGCAGATACGCAGTATTTT. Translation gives CASRLRRGGADTQYF.

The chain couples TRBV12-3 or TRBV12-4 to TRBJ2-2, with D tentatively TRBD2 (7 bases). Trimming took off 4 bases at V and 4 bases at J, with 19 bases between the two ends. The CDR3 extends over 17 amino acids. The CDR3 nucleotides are TGTGCCAGCAGTTCCCCCCGCGTGGCGGGGGCCACCGGGGAGCTGTTTTTT. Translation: CASSSPRVAGATGELFF.

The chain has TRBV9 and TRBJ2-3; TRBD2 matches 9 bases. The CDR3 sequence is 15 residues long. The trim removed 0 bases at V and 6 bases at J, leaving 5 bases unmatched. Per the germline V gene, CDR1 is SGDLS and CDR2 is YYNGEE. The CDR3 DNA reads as TGTGCCAGCAGCGTAGTAGCGGGGGATGAGGATACGCAGTATTTT. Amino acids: CASSVVAGDEDTQYF.